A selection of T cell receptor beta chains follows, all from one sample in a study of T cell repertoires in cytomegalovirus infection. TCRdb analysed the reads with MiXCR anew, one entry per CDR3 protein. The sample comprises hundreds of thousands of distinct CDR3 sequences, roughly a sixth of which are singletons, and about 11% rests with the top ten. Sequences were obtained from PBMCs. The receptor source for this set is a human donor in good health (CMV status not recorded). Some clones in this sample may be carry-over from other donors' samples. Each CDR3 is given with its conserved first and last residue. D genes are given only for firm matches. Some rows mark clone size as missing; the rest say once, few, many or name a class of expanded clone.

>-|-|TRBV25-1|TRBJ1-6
CASGQYYNSPLHF
TGTGCCAGTGGACAGTACTATAATTCACCCCTCCACTTT
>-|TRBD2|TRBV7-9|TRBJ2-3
CASSLSKRGADTQYF
TGTGCCAGCAGCTTATCTAAGCGGGGCGCAGATACGCAGTATTTT
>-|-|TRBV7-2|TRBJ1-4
CASSPESEKLFF
TGTGCCAGCAGCCCCGAGAGTGAAAAACTGTTTTTT
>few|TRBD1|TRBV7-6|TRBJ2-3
CASSSGQGAPPTDTQYF
TGTGCCAGCAGCTCCGGACAGGGGGCTCCCCCCACAGATACGCAGTATTTT
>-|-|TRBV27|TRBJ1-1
CASSYSGGGGTEAFF
TGTGCCAGCAGTTATTCGGGGGGAGGGGGCACTGAAGCTTTCTTT
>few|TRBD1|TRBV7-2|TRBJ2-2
CASSAYRGRDTGELFF
TGTGCCAGCAGCGCCTACAGGGGGCGGGACACCGGGGAGCTGTTTTTT
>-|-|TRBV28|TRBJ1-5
CASSGKGQPQHF
TGTGCCAGCAGTGGTAAGGGGCAGCCCCAGCATTTT
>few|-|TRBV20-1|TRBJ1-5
CSASPPGVSPQHF
TGCAGTGCTAGCCCCCCTGGGGTTAGCCCCCAGCATTTT
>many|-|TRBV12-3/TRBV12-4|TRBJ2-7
CASSPGYTYEQYF
TGTGCCAGCAGCCCAGGGTACACCTACGAGCAGTACTTC
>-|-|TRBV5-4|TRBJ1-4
CASSLGPDVLNEKLFF
TGTGCCAGCAGCTTGGGGCCTGATGTCCTCAATGAAAAACTGTTTTTT
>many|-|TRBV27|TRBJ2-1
CASSPDSPIMANEQFF
TGTGCCAGCAGTCCCGACAGCCCGATCATGGCCAATGAGCAGTTCTTC
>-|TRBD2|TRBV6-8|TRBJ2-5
CATSIAGGPGTQYF
TGTGCCACCTCAATAGCGGGGGGGCCCGGGACCCAGTACTTC
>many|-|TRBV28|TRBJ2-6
CASSPRQVRANVLTF
TGTGCCAGCAGTCCCAGACAGGTTCGGGCCAACGTCCTGACTTTC
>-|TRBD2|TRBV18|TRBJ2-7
CASSPPVGGSTYEQYF
TGTGCCAGCTCACCACCAGTCGGGGGGTCGACCTACGAGCAGTACTTC
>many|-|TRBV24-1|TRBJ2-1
CATSGLITGLISYNEQFF
TGTGCCACCAGCGGCCTGATTACAGGATTGATCTCCTACAATGAGCAGTTCTTC